This T cell receptor beta chain was profiled in a study of blood T cell repertoires in COVID-19. Study-level background: From T cells, B-cell-depleted T cells, or PBMCs came the material, which was cDNA or gDNA.

The germline gives CDR1 KGHSH, CDR2 LQKENI. V was clipped by 6 bases and J by 3 bases, with 9 bases between them. The CDR3 loop spans 12 amino acids. The method was immunoSEQ multiplex PCR; TCRdb's version includes in-frame clones alone and lacks a portion of them. This sample has around 190,000 clones; roughly 87% occur once, and the top ten carry approximately 10%. V usage is TRBV18 and J usage is TRBJ2-7; perhaps TRBD1 as D (5 bases). Sequences were obtained from PBMCs or T cells enriched from blood (not recorded which). The sequence was obtained from a man between 18 and 35 years old with acute COVID-19. The CDR3 DNA reads TGTGCCAGCTCTCCAGACAGCTACGAGCAGTACTTC. Translating gives CASSPDSYEQYF.